This T cell receptor (beta chain) was recovered during a study of CD8 T cells in Susac syndrome. Study summary: Patients with Susac syndrome were therapy-naive, taking corticosteroids, with some also receiving intravenous immunoglobulin, or taking intravenous immunoglobulin alone at the time their blood was drawn.

Study-wide results and limits: Within Susac syndrome CD4+ T cell repertoires, clonal expansion was not evident.

The germline V gene has CDR1 LGHDT and CDR2 YNNKEL (reference sequence). The CDR3 has 15 amino acids. Trimming left V 7 bases short and J 2 bases short, with 17 bases between. About this clonotype: Its antigen is not identified.

Reverse transcription of roughly 0.5 to 1 ug RNA used random hexamers. Multiplex immunoSEQ PCR targeted 54 Vbeta and 13 Jbeta TCR beta segments. TCRdb used MiXCR to reprocess the immunoSEQ multiplex PCR reads, holding one entry per CDR3 protein. The sample has tens of thousands of distinct CDR3 sequences; just under 95% are singletons. The chain employs TRBV3-1 and TRBJ2-5, with a possible D match to TRBD1 (5 bases). The sequenced sample consisted of CD4+ T cells from PBMCs. The origin of this receptor is a human donor with Susac syndrome. The CDR3 is CASTQGMGRQETQYF. CDR3 DNA sequence: TGTGCCAGCACCCAGGGAATGGGCAGACAAGAGACCCAGTACTTC.